This TCR beta chain was sequenced during a study of blood T cell repertoires in COVID-19. Background on the study: The United States, Italy and Spain provided the acute and convalescent COVID-19 samples.

Generated by immunoSEQ multiplex PCR, the TCRdb table keeps only in-frame clones and is missing some. The sample yields some 120,000 clones, roughly 80% seen once. CDR3 size: 15 residues. Germline CDR1 and CDR2: SEHNR and FQNEAQ (reference sequence). J was trimmed by 10 bases and V by 0 bases; bases with no gene match: 3. The clonotype comes from a woman aged 25 to 39 who had recovered from COVID-19. The chain couples TRBV7-9 to TRBJ1-6, with TRBD1 matching over 10 bases. Input material: peripheral blood. DNA for the CDR3: TGTGCCAGCAGCTTAGCGGGACAGGGGTTCTCACCCCTCCACTTT. The encoded protein is CASSLAGQGFSPLHF.